The 2 T cell receptor beta chains listed next were all sequenced from one sample in a study of blood T cells in healthy people across ages. A second PCR, run for about 7 to 11 cycles, used a sample-barcoded 5' primer plus a J-beta primer mix. From the 5' RACE reads, TCRdb called clonotypes with MiXCR, one entry per CDR3 protein. The table has more than 1 million distinct CDR3 sequences, around 43% seen once; the top ten hold over 15%. Source material: blood. The receptors here all came from a woman between 55 and 75 years old in good health.

Only a few counts were recorded for this clonotype. J is TRBJ1-2 and V is TRBV30; 7 bases are shared with TRBD1. The germline gives CDR1 GTSNPN, CDR2 SVGIG (reference sequence). This CDR3 has 15 residues. Unmatched junction bases numbered 7, after V lost 0 bases and J lost 3 bases. CDR3 region: CAWSVRGGGDYGYTF. Here the CDR3 DNA reads TGTGCCTGGAGTGTACGAGGAGGGGGCGACTATGGCTACACCTTC.

Regarding this clonotype: A much bigger clone sits one base away, suggesting this may be a read error. The chain has TRBV7-8 and TRBJ2-1, with a weak D call TRBD2 (5 bases). Matching the DNA end better, TRBJ2-7 makes the J call doubtful. The CDR3 contains 18 residues. Germline lookup yields CDR1 SGHVS and CDR2 FQNEAQ. The CDR3 nucleotides are TGTGCCAGCAGCTTAGCGGAGGTGTCTTCCTCCTTTTACAATGAGCAGTACTTC. Amino acids: CASSLAEVSSSFYNEQYF.